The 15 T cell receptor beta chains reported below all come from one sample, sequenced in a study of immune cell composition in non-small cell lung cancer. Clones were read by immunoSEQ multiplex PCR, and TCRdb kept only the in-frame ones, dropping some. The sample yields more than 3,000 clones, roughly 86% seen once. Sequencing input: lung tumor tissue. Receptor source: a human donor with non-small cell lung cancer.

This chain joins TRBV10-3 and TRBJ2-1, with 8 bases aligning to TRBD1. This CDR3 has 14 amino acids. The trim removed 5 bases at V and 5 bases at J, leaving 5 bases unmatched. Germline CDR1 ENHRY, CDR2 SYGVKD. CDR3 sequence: CAISSDRDNNEQFF. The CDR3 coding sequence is TGTGCCATCAGTTCGGACAGGGATAACAATGAGCAGTTCTTC.

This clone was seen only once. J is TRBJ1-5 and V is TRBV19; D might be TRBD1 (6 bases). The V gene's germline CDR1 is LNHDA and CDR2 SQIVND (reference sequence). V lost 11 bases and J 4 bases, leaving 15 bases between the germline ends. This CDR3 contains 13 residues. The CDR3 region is CASNLRGNQPQHF. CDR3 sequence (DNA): TGTGCCTCAAACCTCAGGGGAAATCAGCCCCAGCATTTT.

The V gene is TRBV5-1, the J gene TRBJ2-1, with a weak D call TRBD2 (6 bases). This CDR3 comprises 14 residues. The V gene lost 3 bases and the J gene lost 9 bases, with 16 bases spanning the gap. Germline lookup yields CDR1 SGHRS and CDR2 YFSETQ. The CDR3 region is CASSSTSTWPEQFF. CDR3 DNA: TGCGCCAGCAGCTCGACTAGTACTTGGCCTGAGCAGTTCTTC.

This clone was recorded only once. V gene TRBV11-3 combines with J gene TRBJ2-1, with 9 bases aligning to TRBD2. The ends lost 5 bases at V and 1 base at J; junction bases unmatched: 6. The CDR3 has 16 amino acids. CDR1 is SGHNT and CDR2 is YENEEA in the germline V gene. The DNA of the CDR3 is TGTGCCAGCAGCCCCCGGGGACTAGCTTCCTACAATGAGCAGTTCTTC. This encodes CASSPRGLASYNEQFF.

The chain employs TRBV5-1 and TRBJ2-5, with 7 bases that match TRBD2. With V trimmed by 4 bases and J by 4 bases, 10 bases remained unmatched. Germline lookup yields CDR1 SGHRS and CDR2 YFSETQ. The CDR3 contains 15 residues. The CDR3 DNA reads TGCGCCAGCAGCAAGCCGGGGGGACTTGGAGAGACCCAGTACTTC. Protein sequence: CASSKPGGLGETQYF.

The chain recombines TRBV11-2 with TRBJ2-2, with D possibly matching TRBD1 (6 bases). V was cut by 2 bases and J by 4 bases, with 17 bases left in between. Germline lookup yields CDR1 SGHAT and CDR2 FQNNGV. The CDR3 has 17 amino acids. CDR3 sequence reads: CASSLRFGSGATGELFF. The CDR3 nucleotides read TGTGCCAGCAGCTTACGGTTCGGGTCAGGGGCCACCGGGGAGCTGTTTTTT.

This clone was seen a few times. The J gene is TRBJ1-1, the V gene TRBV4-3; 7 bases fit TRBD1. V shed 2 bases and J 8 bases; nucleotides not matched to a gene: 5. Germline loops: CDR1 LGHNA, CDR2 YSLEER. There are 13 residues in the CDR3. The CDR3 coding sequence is TGCGCCAGCAGCCAAAGACAGGGACTCGAAGCTTTCTTT. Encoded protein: CASSQRQGLEAFF.

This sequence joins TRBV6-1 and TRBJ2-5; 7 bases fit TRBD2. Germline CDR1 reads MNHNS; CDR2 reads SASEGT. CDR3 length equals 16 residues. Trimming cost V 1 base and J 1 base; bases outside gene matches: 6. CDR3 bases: TGTGCCAGCAGTGAAGGGCAGGGAGGGATCCAAGAGACCCAGTACTTC. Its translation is CASSEGQGGIQETQYF.

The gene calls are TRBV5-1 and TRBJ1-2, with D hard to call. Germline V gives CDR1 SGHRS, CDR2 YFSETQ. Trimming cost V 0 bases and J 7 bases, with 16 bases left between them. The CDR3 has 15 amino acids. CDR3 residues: CASSLERGTPLGYTF. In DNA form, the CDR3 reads TGCGCCAGCAGCTTGGAACGGGGTACTCCTCTTGGCTACACCTTC.

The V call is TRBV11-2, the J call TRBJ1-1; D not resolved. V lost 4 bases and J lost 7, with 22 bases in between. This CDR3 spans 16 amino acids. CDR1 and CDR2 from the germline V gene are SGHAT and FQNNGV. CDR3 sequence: CASSYLTPPEDGEAFF. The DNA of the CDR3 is TGTGCCAGCAGCTATCTTACCCCCCCAGAGGATGGTGAAGCTTTCTTT.

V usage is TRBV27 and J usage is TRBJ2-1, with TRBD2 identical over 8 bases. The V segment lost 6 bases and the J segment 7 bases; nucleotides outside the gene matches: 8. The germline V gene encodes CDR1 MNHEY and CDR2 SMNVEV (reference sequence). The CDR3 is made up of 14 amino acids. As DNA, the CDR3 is TGTGCCAGCAGATTGGGACTAGGACCAAATGAGCAGTTCTTC. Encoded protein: CASRLGLGPNEQFF.

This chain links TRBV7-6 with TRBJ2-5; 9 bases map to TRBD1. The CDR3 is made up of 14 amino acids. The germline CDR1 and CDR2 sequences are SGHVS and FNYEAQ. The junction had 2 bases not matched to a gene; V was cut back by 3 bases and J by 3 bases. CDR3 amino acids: CASSLDRGKETQYF. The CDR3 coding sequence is TGTGCCAGCAGCTTGGACAGGGGTAAAGAGACCCAGTACTTC.

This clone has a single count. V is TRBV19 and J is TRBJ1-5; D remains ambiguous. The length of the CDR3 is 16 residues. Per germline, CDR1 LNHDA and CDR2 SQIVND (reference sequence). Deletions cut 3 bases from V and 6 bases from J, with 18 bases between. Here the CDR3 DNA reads TGTGCCAGTAGTATGCCCCTGCCCAGTCCGGGTCAGCCCCAGCATTTT. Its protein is CASSMPLPSPGQPQHF.

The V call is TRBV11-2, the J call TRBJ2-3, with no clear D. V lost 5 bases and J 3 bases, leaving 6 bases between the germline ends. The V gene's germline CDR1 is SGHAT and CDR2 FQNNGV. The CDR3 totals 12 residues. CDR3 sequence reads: CASSPPTDTQYF. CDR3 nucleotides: TGTGCCAGCAGCCCCCCGACAGATACGCAGTATTTT.

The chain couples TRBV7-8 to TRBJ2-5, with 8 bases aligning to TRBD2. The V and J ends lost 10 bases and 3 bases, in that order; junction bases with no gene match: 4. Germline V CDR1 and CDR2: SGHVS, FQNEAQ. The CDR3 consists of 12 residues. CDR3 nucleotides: TGTGCCACGCGGGGGGTAAAAGAGACCCAGTACTTC. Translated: CATRGVKETQYF.